The rows below give T cell receptor beta chains drawn from one sample of a study of T-cell reconstitution after alpha-beta-depleted transplantation in children. TCRdb called the PCR reads again in MiXCR, with one record for every CDR3 protein. Here the sample spans some 600,000 distinct CDR3 sequences, 10% to 15% being singletons. The material was PBMCs, mostly from graft donor cells, obtained 360 days after TCRalphabeta/CD19-depleted stem cell transplant. These TCRs come from a male patient between 10 and 17 years old who had a stem cell transplant for acute myeloid leukemia, so the T cells may come from the graft donor. Each CDR3 is given with its conserved first and last residue. The D gene is left open where the match is weak. For some rows the clone size is stated as once, few or many, or as a class when expanded; others skip it.

V: TRBV12-3/TRBV12-4; D: NA; size: few; J: TRBJ2-7; DNA: TGTGCCAGCAGGACTGCGGGTGCCTACGAGCAGTACTTC; CDR3: CASRTAGAYEQYF
V: TRBV6-2/TRBV6-3; D: TRBD1; size: NA; J: TRBJ2-7; DNA: TGTGCCAGCAGTTACCCCTATTGGCTGAGGACAGGGGAGCAGTACTTC; CDR3: CASSYPYWLRTGEQYF
V: TRBV12-3/TRBV12-4; D: TRBD2; size: few; J: TRBJ2-1; DNA: TGTGCCAGCAGTTTACCTAGCGGGAGGGCCCCACGCTACAATGAGCAGTTCTTC; CDR3: CASSLPSGRAPRYNEQFF
V: TRBV20-1; D: NA; size: few; J: TRBJ2-3; DNA: TGCAGTGCTTCTATGCCAGATACGCAGTATTTT; CDR3: CSASMPDTQYF
V: TRBV29-1; D: TRBD2; size: few; J: TRBJ2-7; DNA: TGCAGCGTTCGGGGACTAGCGGGAAGGTACGAGCAGTACTTC; CDR3: CSVRGLAGRYEQYF
V: TRBV12-3/TRBV12-4; D: TRBD1; size: NA; J: TRBJ1-6; DNA: TGTGCCAGCAGTTGGTTAGGACAGGGGAATTCACCCCTCCACTTT; CDR3: CASSWLGQGNSPLHF
V: TRBV6-5; D: TRBD1; size: many; J: TRBJ1-3; DNA: TGTGCCAGCAGTTACCCGAGACAGGGGCGATCAGGAAACACCATATATTTT; CDR3: CASSYPRQGRSGNTIYF
V: TRBV4-2; D: NA; size: NA; J: TRBJ2-7; DNA: TGTGCCAGCAGCCAAGGAAGCGAACTAGTTAAAGAGCAGTACTTC; CDR3: CASSQGSELVKEQYF
V: TRBV12-5; D: NA; size: few; J: TRBJ2-1; DNA: TGTGCTAGTGGTTTTTGCGTCGTGAGCGAGGGTGAGCAGTTCTTC; CDR3: CASGFCVVSEGEQFF
V: TRBV7-3; D: NA; size: NA; J: TRBJ2-3; DNA: TGTGCCAGCAGCTTAGGCAGGCCAATTGTTAGCACAGATACGCAGTATTTT; CDR3: CASSLGRPIVSTDTQYF